This TCR beta chain was sequenced for a study of blood T cell repertoires in COVID-19. Study summary: Researchers got acute and convalescent COVID-19 samples from the United States, Italy and Spain. T cells, B-cell-depleted T cells, or PBMCs supplied cDNA or gDNA.

TCRdb's table, derived via immunoSEQ multiplex PCR, lists solely in-frame clones and lacks some. The sample consists of about 43,000 clones, about 83% of them appearing once. The J segment lost 6 bases and the V segment lost 6 bases, leaving 7 bases of the junction unmatched. Germline CDR1 and CDR2: MNHEY and SVGAGI. This CDR3 has 14 residues. The chain couples TRBV6-5 to TRBJ2-5, with 10 bases aligning to TRBD1. The receptor was isolated from a man older than 75 in a cohort sampled during active COVID-19. Sequencing was carried out using peripheral blood. The CDR3 protein is CASRTGGEGKTQYF. The CDR3 region has the DNA TGTGCCAGCAGGACAGGGGGCGAAGGAAAGACCCAGTACTTC.